This note documents a single T cell receptor (beta chain) sequence. Its antigen remains unknown. Time point indicated: week 11, during vaccination. Vaccinated patients received 300 ug of mutant IDH1 20-mer peptide per dose, with topical imiquimod. The method was immunoSEQ multiplex PCR; TCRdb's version includes in-frame clones alone and lacks a portion of them. The profile covers some 25,000 clones, with about 78% appearing a single time and about 9% taken by the ten largest. This specimen belongs to a study of a mutant IDH1 vaccine in newly diagnosed glioma. Across the whole study: Vaccinations, eight in total, occurred in weeks 1, 3, 5, 7, 11, 15, 19, 23. Vaccines were begun 4-6 weeks after radiotherapy alone, or with temozolomide cycles. Study-wide results and caveats: Of the patients, around 93% had vaccine-induced immune responses.

This CDR3 contains 16 residues. The V segment lost 4 bases and the J segment 2 bases; nucleotides outside the gene matches: 10. Germline V gives CDR1 MGHDK, CDR2 SYGVNS. The sequence was obtained from a woman between 18 and 29 years old with glioma. Sample: PBMCs, taken from a glioma patient whose treatment included an IDH1 peptide vaccine. This chain joins TRBV25-1 and TRBJ1-1; 7 bases are a match to TRBD1. The CDR3 DNA reads as TGTGCCAGCAGTGGGCCTTCGGGACAGTATAACACTGAAGCTTTCTTT. Its protein is CASSGPSGQYNTEAFF.